The sample holds many counts of the clone carrying this TCR beta chain. Its specificity is not known. V was clipped by 0 bases and J by 3 bases, with 14 bases between them. The CDR3 extends over 16 amino acids. Germline assignment: CDR1 LNHNV and CDR2 YYDKDF (reference sequence). The data stem from a study of T cells after posttransplantation cyclophosphamide. Overall study findings and caveats: Recipient CMV seropositivity and CMV reactivation strongly tracked TRB clonality. Tissue-infiltrating T cells from skin or gut overlapped little with blood T cells.

Repertoires were generated with immunoSEQ multiplex PCR, while TCRdb's copy carries only in-frame clones and drops some. The sample holds some 40,000 clones, and no clone turns up only once. The source of this sequence is a man aged 50-59 years in good health, CMV-negative, and a related stem cell transplant donor. The sample was PBMCs. The V and J genes are TRBV15 and TRBJ1-2; a possible D gene is TRBD1 (5 bases). CDR3 in amino acids: CATSRDPRTPYYGYTF. The CDR3, as DNA: TGTGCCACCAGCAGAGATCCCCGGACACCCTACTATGGCTACACCTTC.